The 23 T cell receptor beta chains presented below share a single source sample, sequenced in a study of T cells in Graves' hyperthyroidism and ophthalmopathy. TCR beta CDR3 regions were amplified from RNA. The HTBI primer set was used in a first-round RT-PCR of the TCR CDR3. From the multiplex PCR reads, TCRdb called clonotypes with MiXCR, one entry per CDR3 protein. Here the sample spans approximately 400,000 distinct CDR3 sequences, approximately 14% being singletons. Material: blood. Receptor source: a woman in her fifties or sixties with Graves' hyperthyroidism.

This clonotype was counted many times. CDR3 amino acids: CASSYSKGLYEQYF. The CDR3 DNA reads as TGTGCCAGCAGTTACTCGAAGGGCCTCTACGAGCAGTACTTC. The V gene is TRBV6-5, the J gene TRBJ2-7; D remains unclear. Trimming left V 0 bases short and J 3 bases short, with 9 bases between. The CDR3 sequence is 14 residues long. In germline, CDR1 is MNHEY, CDR2 SVGAGI.

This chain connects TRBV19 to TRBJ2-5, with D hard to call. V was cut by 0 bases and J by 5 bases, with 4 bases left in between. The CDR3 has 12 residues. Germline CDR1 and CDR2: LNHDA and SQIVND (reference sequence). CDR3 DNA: TGTGCCAGTAGTATAGATACGGAGACCCAGTACTTC. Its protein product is CASSIDTETQYF. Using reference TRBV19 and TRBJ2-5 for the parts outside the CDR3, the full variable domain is DGGITQSPKYLFRKEGQNVTLSCEQNLNHDAMYWYRQDPGQGLRLIYYSQIVNDFQKGDIAEGYSVSREKKESFPLTVTSAQKNPTAFYLCASSIDTETQYFGPGTRLLVL.

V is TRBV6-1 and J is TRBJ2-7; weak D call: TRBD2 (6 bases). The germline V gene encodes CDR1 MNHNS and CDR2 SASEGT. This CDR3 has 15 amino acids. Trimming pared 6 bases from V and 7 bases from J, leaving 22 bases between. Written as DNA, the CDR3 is TGTGCCAGCAGGCCTGGGGGGACCGCGGGGAATGAGCAGTACTTC. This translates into CASRPGGTAGNEQYF.

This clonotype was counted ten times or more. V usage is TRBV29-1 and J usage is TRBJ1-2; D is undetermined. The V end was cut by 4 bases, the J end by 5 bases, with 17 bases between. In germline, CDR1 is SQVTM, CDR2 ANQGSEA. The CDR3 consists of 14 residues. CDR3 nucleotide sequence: TGCAGCGTTGTCCCTCACCTGGGGTCTTATGGCTACACCTTC. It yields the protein CSVVPHLGSYGYTF.

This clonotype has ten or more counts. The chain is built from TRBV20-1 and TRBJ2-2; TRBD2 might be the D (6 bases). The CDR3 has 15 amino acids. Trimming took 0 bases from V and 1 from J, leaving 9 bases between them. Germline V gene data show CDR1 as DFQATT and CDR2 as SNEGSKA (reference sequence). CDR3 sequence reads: CSARDRRVNTGELFF. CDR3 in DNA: TGCAGTGCTAGAGACAGGAGGGTGAACACCGGGGAGCTGTTTTTT.

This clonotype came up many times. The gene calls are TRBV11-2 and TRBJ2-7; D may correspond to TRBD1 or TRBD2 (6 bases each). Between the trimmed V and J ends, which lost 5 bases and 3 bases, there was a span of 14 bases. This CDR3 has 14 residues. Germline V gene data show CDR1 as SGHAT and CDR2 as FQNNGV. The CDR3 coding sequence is TGTGCCAGCAGCCCGGGGGCCTCTATCTACGAGCAGTACTTC. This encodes CASSPGASIYEQYF.

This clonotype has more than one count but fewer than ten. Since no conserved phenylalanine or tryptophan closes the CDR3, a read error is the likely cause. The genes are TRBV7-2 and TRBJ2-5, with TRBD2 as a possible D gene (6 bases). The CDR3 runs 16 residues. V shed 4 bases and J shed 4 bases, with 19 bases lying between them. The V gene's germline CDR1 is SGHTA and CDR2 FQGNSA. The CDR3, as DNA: TGTGCCAGCAGCTCTTGGCCGGGACTCTCTTCAGAGACCCAGTACTCC. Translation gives CASSSWPGLSSETQYS.

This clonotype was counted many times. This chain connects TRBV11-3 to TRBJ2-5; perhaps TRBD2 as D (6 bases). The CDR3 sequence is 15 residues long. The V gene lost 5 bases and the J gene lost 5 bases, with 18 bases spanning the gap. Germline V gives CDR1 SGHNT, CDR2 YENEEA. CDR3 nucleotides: TGTGCCAGCAGCGGGAGGACGGATCCCGGGGAGACCCAGTACTTC. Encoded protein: CASSGRTDPGETQYF.

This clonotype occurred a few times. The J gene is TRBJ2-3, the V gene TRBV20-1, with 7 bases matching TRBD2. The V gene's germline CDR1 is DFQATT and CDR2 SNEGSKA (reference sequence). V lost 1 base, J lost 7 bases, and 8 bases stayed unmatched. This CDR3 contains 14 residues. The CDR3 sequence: CSARGGGVLNTQYF. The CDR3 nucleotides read TGCAGTGCTAGAGGGGGGGGGGTCCTTAATACGCAGTATTTT.

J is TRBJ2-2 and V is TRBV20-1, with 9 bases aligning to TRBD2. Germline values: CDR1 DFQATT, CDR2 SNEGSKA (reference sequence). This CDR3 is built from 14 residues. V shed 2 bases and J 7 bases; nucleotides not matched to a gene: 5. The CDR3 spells CSARLAGPNGELFF. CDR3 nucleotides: TGCAGTGCTAGACTAGCGGGGCCAAACGGGGAGCTGTTTTTT.

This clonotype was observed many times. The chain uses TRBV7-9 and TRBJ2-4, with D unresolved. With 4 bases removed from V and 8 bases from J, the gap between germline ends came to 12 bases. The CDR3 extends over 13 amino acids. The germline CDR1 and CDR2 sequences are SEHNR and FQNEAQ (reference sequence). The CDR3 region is CASSYPGTDIQYF. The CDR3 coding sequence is TGTGCCAGCAGCTATCCGGGCACGGACATTCAGTACTTC.

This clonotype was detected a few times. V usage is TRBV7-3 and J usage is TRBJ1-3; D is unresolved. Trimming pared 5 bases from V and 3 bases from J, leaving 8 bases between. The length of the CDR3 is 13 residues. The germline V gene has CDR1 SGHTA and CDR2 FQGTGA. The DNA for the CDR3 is TGTGCCAGCAGCACGGGGATTGGAAACACCATATATTTT. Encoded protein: CASSTGIGNTIYF.

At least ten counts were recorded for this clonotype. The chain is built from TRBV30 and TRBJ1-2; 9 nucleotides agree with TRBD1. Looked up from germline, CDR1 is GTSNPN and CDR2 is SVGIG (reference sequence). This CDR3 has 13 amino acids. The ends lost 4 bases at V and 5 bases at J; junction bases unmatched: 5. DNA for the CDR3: TGTGCCTGGACCCAGGGACAGGGTTATGGCTACACCTTC. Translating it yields CAWTQGQGYGYTF. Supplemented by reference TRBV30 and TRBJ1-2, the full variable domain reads SQTIHQWPATLVQPVGSPLSLECTVEGTSNPNLYWYRQAAGRGLQLLFYSVGIGQISSEVPQNLSASRPQDRQFILSSKKLLLSDSGFYLCAWTQGQGYGYTFGSGTRLTVV.

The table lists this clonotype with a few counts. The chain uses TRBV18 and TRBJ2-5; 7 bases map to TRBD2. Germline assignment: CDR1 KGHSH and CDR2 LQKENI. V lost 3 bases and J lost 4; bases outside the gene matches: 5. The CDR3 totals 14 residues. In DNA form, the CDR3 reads TGTGCCAGCTCACCCCCTTCGGGGGGAGAGACCCAGTACTTC. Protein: CASSPPSGGETQYF.

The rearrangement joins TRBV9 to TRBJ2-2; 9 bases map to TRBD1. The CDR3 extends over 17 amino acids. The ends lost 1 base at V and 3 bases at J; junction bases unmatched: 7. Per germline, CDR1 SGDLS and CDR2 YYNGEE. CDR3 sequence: CASSVSAGTGYTGELFF. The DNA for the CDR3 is TGTGCCAGCAGCGTAAGTGCGGGGACAGGGTACACCGGGGAGCTGTTTTTT.

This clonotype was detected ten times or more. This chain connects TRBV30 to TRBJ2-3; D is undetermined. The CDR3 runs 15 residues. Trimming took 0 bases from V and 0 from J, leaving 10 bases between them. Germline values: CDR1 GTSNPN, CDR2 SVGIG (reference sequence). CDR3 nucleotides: TGTGCCTGGAGTGTAGGAACAACTAGCACAGATACGCAGTATTTT. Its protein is CAWSVGTTSTDTQYF.

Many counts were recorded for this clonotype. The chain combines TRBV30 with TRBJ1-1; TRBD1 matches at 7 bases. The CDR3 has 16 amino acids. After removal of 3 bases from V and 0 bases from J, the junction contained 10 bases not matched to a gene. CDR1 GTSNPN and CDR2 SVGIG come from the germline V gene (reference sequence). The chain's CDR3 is CAWSAWTGPMNTEAFF. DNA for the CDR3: TGTGCCTGGAGCGCCTGGACAGGCCCCATGAACACTGAAGCTTTCTTT.

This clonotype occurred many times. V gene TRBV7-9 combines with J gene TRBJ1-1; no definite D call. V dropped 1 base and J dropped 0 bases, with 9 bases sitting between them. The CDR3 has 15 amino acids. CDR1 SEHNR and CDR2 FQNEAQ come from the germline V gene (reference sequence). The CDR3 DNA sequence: TGTGCCAGCAGCTTAGTCCACGCCTTGAACACTGAAGCTTTCTTT. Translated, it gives CASSLVHALNTEAFF.

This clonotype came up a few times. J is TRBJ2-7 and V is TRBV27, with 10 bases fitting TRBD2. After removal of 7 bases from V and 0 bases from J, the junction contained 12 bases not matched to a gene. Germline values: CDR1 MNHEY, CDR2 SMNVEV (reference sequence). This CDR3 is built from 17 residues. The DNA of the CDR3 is TGTGCCAGCAAGGGGGGGAAAACTAGCGGGGCCTCCTACGAGCAGTACTTC. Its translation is CASKGGKTSGASYEQYF.

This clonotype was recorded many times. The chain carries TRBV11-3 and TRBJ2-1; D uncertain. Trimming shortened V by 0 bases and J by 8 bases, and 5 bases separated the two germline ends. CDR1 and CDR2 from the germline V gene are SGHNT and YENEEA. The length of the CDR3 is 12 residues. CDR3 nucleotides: TGTGCCAGCAGCTTAGAGTTCCATGAGCAGTTCTTC. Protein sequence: CASSLEFHEQFF.

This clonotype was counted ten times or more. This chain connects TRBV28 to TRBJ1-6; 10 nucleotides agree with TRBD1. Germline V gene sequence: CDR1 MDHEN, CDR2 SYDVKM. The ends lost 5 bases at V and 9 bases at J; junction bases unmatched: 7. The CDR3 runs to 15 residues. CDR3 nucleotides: TGTGCCAGCAGTGGAGCCGGGACAGGGGTTTCACCCCTCCACTTT. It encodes CASSGAGTGVSPLHF.

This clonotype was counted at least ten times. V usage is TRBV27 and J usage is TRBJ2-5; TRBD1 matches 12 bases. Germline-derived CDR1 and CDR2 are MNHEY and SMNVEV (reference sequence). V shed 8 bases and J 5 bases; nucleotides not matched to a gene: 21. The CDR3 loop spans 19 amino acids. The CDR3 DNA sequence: TGTGCCAGCGGAACCGGGACAGGGGGCCTAGCGGGAGTGTGGGAGACCCAGTACTTC. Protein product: CASGTGTGGLAGVWETQYF.

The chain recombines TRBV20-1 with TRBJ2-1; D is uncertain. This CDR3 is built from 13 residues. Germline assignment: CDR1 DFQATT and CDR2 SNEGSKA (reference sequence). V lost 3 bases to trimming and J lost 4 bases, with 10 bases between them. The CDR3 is CSASWQTYNEQFF. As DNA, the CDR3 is TGCAGTGCTAGCTGGCAGACTTACAATGAGCAGTTCTTC.